This TCR beta chain was obtained from a study of post-analysis software for immune sequencing data. For the study at large: Included courses were relapsing-remitting and secondary progressive multiple sclerosis; progressive-relapsing multiple sclerosis was also included. Findings and caveats of the study: Patients carried 5 or 6 TRBV segments more frequently than controls did, and TRBV5-6, TRBV5-1 and TRBV20-1 were among them.

Researchers reported that TCR beta cDNA libraries carried unique molecular identifiers. TCRdb fed the PCR reads into MiXCR, producing one record per CDR3 protein. In the table there are roughly 150,000 distinct CDR3 sequences, around 36% of which are singletons. V was pared by 1 base and J by 15 bases, with 16 bases between. The CDR3 totals 13 residues. Germline CDR1 reads MGHRA; CDR2 reads YSYEKL. A word on this clonotype: The antigen is undetermined.

Sequencing was performed on blood, taken after autologous hematopoietic stem cell transplantation. This TCR was recovered from a girl between 10 and 17 years old with multiple sclerosis. This rearrangement joins TRBV4-1 to TRBJ2-1; D is possibly TRBD2 (5 bases). This CDR3 is CASSQGGGNQPFF. CDR3 coding DNA: TGCGCCAGCAGCCAAGGTGGAGGAAACCAACCGTTCTTC.